These 23 T cell receptor beta chains originate from one sample sequenced in a study of blood T cell repertoires in COVID-19. Repertoires were generated with immunoSEQ multiplex PCR, while TCRdb's copy carries only in-frame clones and drops some. This sample has roughly 430,000 clones, with approximately 85% found just once. The sequenced material came from PBMCs or T cells enriched from blood (not recorded which). All receptors derive from a woman aged 40 to 55 with acute COVID-19.

The chain is built from TRBV4-1 and TRBJ2-7; D might be TRBD1 (6 bases). This CDR3 contains 16 residues. V was cut by 2 bases and J by 6 bases, with 20 bases left in between. CDR1 is MGHRA and CDR2 is YSYEKL in the germline V gene. CDR3 nucleotides: TGCGCCAGCAGCCAATCTATGGACAGTTCTTATTCCGAGCAGTACTTC. Translated: CASSQSMDSSYSEQYF.

The V call is TRBV7-9, the J call TRBJ1-2, with 9 bases lining up with TRBD1. The V segment lost 2 bases and the J segment 6 bases; nucleotides outside the gene matches: 13. Germline-derived CDR1 and CDR2 are SEHNR and FQNEAQ (reference sequence). There are 17 residues in the CDR3. DNA for the CDR3: TGTGCCAGCAGCTTACCTTCAGGGACAGGGATTTCCGATGGCTACACCTTC. It yields the protein CASSLPSGTGISDGYTF. The entire variable domain, with the rest obtained from reference TRBV7-9 and TRBJ1-2, is as follows: DTGVSQNPRHKITKRGQNVTFRCDPISEHNRLYWYRQTLGQGPEFLTYFQNEAQLEKSRLLSDRFSAERPKGSFSTLEIQRTEQGDSAMYLCASSLPSGTGISDGYTFGSGTRLTVV.

This rearrangement joins TRBV5-4 to TRBJ1-6; a possible D gene is TRBD1 (5 bases). The length of the CDR3 is 12 residues. Germline V CDR1 and CDR2: SGHNT, YYREEE (reference sequence). V lost 4 bases to trimming and J lost 14 bases, with 13 bases between them. Here the CDR3 DNA reads TGTGCCAGCAGCCGGGACTCAGGGACCCTCCACTTT. This sequence encodes CASSRDSGTLHF.

The V call is TRBV24-1, the J call TRBJ2-5, with TRBD2 identical over 12 bases. Germline CDR1 KGHDR, CDR2 SFDVKD. This CDR3 is 16 amino acids long. Unmatched junction bases numbered 8, after V lost 5 bases and J lost 5 bases. The CDR3 coding sequence is TGTGCCACCAGTGCCCCTAGCGGGGGGGCTAGGGAGACCCAGTACTTC. This encodes CATSAPSGGARETQYF.

The chain recombines TRBV5-1 with TRBJ1-2; a weak D match, TRBD1 (6 bases). Trimming took 3 bases from V and 1 from J, leaving 13 bases between them. The CDR3 has 15 amino acids. Germline V gene lookup returns CDR1 SGHRS and CDR2 YFSETQ. The CDR3, as DNA: TGCGCCAGCAGCTATTGGGACACCAGTAACTATGGCTACACCTTC. The encoded protein is CASSYWDTSNYGYTF. Full variable domain (remainder filled in from reference TRBV5-1 and TRBJ1-2): KAGVTQTPRYLIKTRGQQVTLSCSPISGHRSVSWYQQTPGQGLQFLFEYFSETQRNKGNFPGRFSGRQFSNSRSEMNVSTLELGDSALYLCASSYWDTSNYGYTFGSGTRLTVV.

The rearrangement uses TRBV30 and TRBJ2-3, with 7 bases matching TRBD1. V shed 0 bases and J 1 base; nucleotides not matched to a gene: 7. CDR3 length: 16 amino acids. CDR1 and CDR2 from the germline V gene are GTSNPN and SVGIG (reference sequence). The CDR3 protein is CAWSVGQVVRTDTQYF. CDR3 nucleotide sequence: TGTGCCTGGAGTGTCGGACAGGTAGTCCGCACAGATACGCAGTATTTT.

The chain recombines TRBV24-1 with TRBJ2-1, with 8 bases matching TRBD1. After removal of 4 bases from V and 8 bases from J, the junction contained 3 bases not matched to a gene. The CDR3 length is 13 residues. Germline V gene data show CDR1 as KGHDR and CDR2 as SFDVKD. Here the CDR3 reads CATSDRGRDEQFF. The CDR3 region has the DNA TGTGCCACCAGTGACAGGGGGCGCGATGAGCAGTTCTTC.

The gene calls are TRBV6-1 and TRBJ1-5, with D hard to call. Trimming took 2 bases from V and 0 from J, leaving 11 bases between them. The CDR3 extends over 16 amino acids. The germline CDR1 and CDR2 sequences are MNHNS and SASEGT. The CDR3 region is CASSEIYYPSNQPQHF. The DNA of the CDR3 is TGTGCCAGCAGTGAAATTTATTATCCTAGCAATCAGCCCCAGCATTTT.

V is TRBV13 and J is TRBJ1-4; tentatively, D is TRBD1 (5 bases). Deletions cut 1 base from V and 8 bases from J, with 5 bases between. Germline lookup yields CDR1 PRHDT and CDR2 FYEKMQ (reference sequence). The CDR3 contains 12 residues. The chain's CDR3 is CASSLAGEKLFF. As DNA, the CDR3 is TGTGCCAGCAGCTTAGCAGGGGAAAAACTGTTTTTT.

The chain couples TRBV5-8 to TRBJ1-4; D perhaps matches TRBD1 (5 bases). Germline V CDR1 and CDR2: SGHTS, YDEGEE. V lost 1 base and J lost 4, with 11 bases in between. This CDR3 contains 15 residues. CDR3 nucleotides: TGTGCCAGCAGCTTGTCAGGGTTCGGTAATGAAAAACTGTTTTTT. Protein product: CASSLSGFGNEKLFF.

The chain is built from TRBV7-9 and TRBJ2-2; the match to TRBD2 covers 9 bases. CDR3 length: 19 amino acids. Germline CDR1 reads SEHNR; CDR2 reads FQNEAQ (reference sequence). The V gene end was trimmed by 4 bases and the J gene end by 2 bases; junction bases not matched to a gene: 14. The DNA of the CDR3 is TGTGCCAGCAGCTCAAGCTCGCCTAGCGGGGAGGAAAACACCGGGGAGCTGTTTTTT. Protein: CASSSSSPSGEENTGELFF.

The CDR3 DNA follows: TGCAGTGCTAAGGACAGCTATGGCTACACCTTC. Protein sequence: CSAKDSYGYTF. V usage is TRBV20-1 and J usage is TRBJ1-2; D is possibly TRBD1 (6 bases). V lost 4 bases and J lost 4, with 7 bases in between. From germline, CDR1 is DFQATT and CDR2 SNEGSKA (reference sequence). This CDR3 comprises 11 residues.

The rearrangement uses TRBV7-8 and TRBJ1-5, with 9 bases aligning to TRBD1. Losses at the gene ends were 5 bases for V and 4 bases for J; bases not matched to a gene: 6. Germline CDR1 is SGHVS and CDR2 is FQNEAQ. The CDR3 is made up of 15 amino acids. CDR3 region: CASSLGTGINQPQHF. DNA of the CDR3: TGTGCCAGCAGCCTAGGGACAGGGATAAATCAGCCCCAGCATTTT.

The V gene is TRBV4-2, the J gene TRBJ1-1, with 10 bases lining up with TRBD1. V shed 4 bases, J shed 6 bases, and the junction held 8 bases outside the gene matches. The CDR3 sequence is 15 residues long. Germline CDR1 and CDR2: LGHNA and YNFKEQ. CDR3 loop: CASSLNDRGPAEAFF. CDR3 nucleotide sequence: TGTGCCAGCAGCCTGAATGACAGGGGGCCTGCTGAAGCTTTCTTT.

Worth noting for this clone: At the DNA level, this CDR3 is encoded by other sequences in the same sample as well. This chain links TRBV19 with TRBJ1-3; 10 nucleotides align to TRBD1. With V trimmed by 5 bases and J by 5 bases, 3 bases remained unmatched. The CDR3 is 14 amino acids. Germline lookup yields CDR1 LNHDA and CDR2 SQIVND (reference sequence). This CDR3 is CASSSDRGRNTIYF. The DNA for the CDR3 is TGTGCCAGTAGTTCGGACAGGGGGAGAAACACCATATATTTT.

This rearrangement joins TRBV5-4 to TRBJ1-2; D gene ambiguous. The CDR3 is 17 amino acids. The V end was cut by 5 bases, the J end by 5 bases, with 25 bases between. CDR1 is SGHNT and CDR2 is YYREEE in the germline V gene (reference sequence). For the CDR3, the DNA is TGTGCCAGCAGTTCCTTTCCCGGGAAAACGTTGAGATATGGCTACACCTTC. This encodes CASSSFPGKTLRYGYTF.

This clone was recorded many times. The rearrangement uses TRBV13 and TRBJ2-3, with TRBD2 identical over 12 bases. CDR3 length: 18 residues. Germline CDR1 is PRHDT and CDR2 is FYEKMQ (reference sequence). With 5 bases clipped from V and 5 bases from J, the junction kept 14 bases outside the gene matches. CDR3 sequence: CASSHRASGGAEGDTQYF. Written as DNA, the CDR3 is TGTGCCAGCAGCCATCGGGCTAGCGGGGGGGCCGAGGGAGATACGCAGTATTTT.

A note on this clone: This sequence may be a read error, since a much larger clone differs from it by one base. The rearrangement joins TRBV2 to TRBJ1-2, with a possible D match to TRBD1 (5 bases). The V gene lost 2 bases and the J gene lost 4 bases, with 8 bases spanning the gap. The CDR3 extends over 13 amino acids. The V gene's germline CDR1 is SNHLY and CDR2 FYNNEI. In DNA form, the CDR3 reads TGTGCCAGCAGTGAACAGGGTGGCTATGGCTACACCTTC. As protein: CASSEQGGYGYTF.

In this sample, this clone turned up many times. The chain joins TRBV10-2 to TRBJ2-2, with 8 bases lining up with TRBD1. The CDR3 loop spans 16 amino acids. Germline-derived CDR1 and CDR2 are WSHSY and SAAADI. The V gene end was trimmed by 7 bases and the J gene end by 7 bases; junction bases not matched to a gene: 14. CDR3 amino acids: CASNSLPGQVDGELFF. The CDR3 nucleotides are TGCGCCAGCAATAGCTTACCGGGACAGGTTGACGGGGAGCTGTTTTTT.

This chain links TRBV14 with TRBJ2-3, with D perhaps matching TRBD2 (5 bases). V lost 3 bases and J 4 bases, leaving 14 bases between the germline ends. CDR1 and CDR2 (germline): SGHDN, FVKESK. The CDR3 spans 15 residues. The CDR3 DNA follows: TGTGCCAGCAGCCAGGAAATACTAGGACCAGATACGCAGTATTTT. This codes for CASSQEILGPDTQYF.

The chain combines TRBV7-9 with TRBJ2-1; D not resolved. Per germline, CDR1 SEHNR and CDR2 FQNEAQ (reference sequence). The CDR3 totals 13 residues. V was cut by 1 base and J by 4 bases, with 5 bases left in between. CDR3 loop: CASSLERYNEQFF. CDR3 nucleotide sequence: TGTGCCAGCAGCTTAGAACGGTACAATGAGCAGTTCTTC.

Note on this clone: The junction differs from germline at one of its ends, possibly a read error. This chain links TRBV5-1 with TRBJ2-7, with D possibly being TRBD1 (7 bases). Looked up from germline, CDR1 is SGHRS and CDR2 is YFSETQ. This CDR3 region has 12 residues. CDR3 region: CASSPAGQLGTF. The CDR3 nucleotides read TGCGCCAGCAGCCCCGCGGGACAGCTCGGGACTTTC.

This rearrangement joins TRBV2 to TRBJ2-3, with 9 bases lining up with TRBD2. The CDR3 totals 15 residues. CDR1 and CDR2 (germline): SNHLY, FYNNEI. V was clipped by 6 bases and J by 4 bases; unmatched bases: 8. CDR3 region: CASRHLAGTSDTQYF. In nucleotides, the CDR3 is TGTGCCAGCAGGCATCTAGCGGGGACCTCAGATACGCAGTATTTT.